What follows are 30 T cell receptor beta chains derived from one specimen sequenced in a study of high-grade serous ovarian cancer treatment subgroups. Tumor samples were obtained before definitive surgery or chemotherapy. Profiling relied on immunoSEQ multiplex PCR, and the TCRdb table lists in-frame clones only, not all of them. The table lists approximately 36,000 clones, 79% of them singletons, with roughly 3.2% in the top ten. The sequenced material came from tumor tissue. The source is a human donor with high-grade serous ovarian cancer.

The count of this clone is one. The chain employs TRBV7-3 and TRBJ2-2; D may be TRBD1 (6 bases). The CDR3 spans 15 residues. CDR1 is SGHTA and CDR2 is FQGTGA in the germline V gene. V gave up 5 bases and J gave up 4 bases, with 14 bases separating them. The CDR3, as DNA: TGTGCCAGCAGCGATGAGGGGGTTAGCACCGGGGAGCTGTTTTTT. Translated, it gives CASSDEGVSTGELFF.

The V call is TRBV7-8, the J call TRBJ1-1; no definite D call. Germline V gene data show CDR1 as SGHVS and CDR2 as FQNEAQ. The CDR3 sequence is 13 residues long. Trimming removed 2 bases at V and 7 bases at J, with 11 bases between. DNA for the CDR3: TGTGCCAGCAGCTTACTCGTGAAGCTTGAAGCTTTCTTT. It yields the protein CASSLLVKLEAFF.

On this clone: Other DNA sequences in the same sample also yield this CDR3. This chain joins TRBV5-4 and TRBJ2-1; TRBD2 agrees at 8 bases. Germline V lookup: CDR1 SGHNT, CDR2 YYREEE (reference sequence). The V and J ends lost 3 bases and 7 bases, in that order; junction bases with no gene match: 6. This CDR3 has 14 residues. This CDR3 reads CASSSGSGSNEQFF. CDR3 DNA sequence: TGTGCCAGCAGCTCAGGCAGCGGGAGTAATGAGCAGTTCTTC. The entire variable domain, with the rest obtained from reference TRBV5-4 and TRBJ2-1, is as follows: ETGVTQSPTHLIKTRGQQVTLRCSSQSGHNTVSWYQQALGQGPQFIFQYYREEENGRGNFPPRFSGLQFPNYSSELNVNALELDDSALYLCASSSGSGSNEQFFGPGTRLTVL.

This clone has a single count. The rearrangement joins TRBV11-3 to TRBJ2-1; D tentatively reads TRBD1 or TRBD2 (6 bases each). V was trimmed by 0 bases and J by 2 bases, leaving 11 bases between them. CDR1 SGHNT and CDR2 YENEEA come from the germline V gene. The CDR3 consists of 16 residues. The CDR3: CASSLEGGGPYNEQFF. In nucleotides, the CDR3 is TGTGCCAGCAGCTTAGAGGGGGGCGGCCCCTACAATGAGCAGTTCTTC.

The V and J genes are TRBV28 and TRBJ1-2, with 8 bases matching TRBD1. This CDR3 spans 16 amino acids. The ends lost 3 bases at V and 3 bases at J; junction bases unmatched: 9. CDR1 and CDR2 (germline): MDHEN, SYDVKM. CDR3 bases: TGTGCCAGCAGTTTGATCAATCAGGGGGCCTACTATGGCTACACCTTC. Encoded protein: CASSLINQGAYYGYTF.

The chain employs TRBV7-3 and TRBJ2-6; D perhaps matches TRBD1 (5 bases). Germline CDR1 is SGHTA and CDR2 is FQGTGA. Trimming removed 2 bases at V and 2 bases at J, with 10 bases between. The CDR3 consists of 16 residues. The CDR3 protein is CASSLGATAGANVLTF. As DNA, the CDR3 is TGTGCCAGCAGCTTAGGGGCCACGGCTGGGGCCAACGTCCTGACTTTC.

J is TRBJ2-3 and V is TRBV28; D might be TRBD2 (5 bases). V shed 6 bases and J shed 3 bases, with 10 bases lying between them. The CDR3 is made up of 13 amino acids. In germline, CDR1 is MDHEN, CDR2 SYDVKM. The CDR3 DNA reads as TGTGCCAGCAGGGACTCGCGTACAGATACGCAGTATTTT. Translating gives CASRDSRTDTQYF.

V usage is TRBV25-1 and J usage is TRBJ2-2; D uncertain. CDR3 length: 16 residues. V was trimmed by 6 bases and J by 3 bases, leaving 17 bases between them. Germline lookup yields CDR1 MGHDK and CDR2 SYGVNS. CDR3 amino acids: CASRAAGRVDTGELFF. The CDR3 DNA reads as TGTGCCAGCAGGGCAGCCGGCCGGGTCGACACCGGGGAGCTGTTTTTT.

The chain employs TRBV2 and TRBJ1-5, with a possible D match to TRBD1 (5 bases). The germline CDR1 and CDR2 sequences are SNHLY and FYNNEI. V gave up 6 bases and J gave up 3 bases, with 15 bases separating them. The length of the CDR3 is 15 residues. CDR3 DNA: TGTGCCAGCAGGGAGGAGGGACGGACCAATCAGCCCCAGCATTTT. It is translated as CASREEGRTNQPQHF. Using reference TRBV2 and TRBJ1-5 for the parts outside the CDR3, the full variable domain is EPEVTQTPSHQVTQMGQEVILRCVPISNHLYFYWYRQILGQKVEFLVSFYNNEISEKSEIFDDQFSVERPDGSNFTLKIRSTKLEDSAMYFCASREEGRTNQPQHFGDGTRLSIL.

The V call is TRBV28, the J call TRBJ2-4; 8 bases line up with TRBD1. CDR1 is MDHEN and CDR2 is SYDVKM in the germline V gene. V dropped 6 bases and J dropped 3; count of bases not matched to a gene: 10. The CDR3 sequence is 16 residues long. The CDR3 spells CASSRQGALVKNIQYF. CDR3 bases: TGTGCCAGCAGCCGCCAGGGGGCGCTGGTCAAAAACATTCAGTACTTC.

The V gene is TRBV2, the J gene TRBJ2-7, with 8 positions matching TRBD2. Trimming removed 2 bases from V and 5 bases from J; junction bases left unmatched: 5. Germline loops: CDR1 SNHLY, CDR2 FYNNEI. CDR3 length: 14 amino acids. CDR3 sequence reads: CASSENFGGDEQYF. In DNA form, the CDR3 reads TGTGCCAGCAGTGAAAATTTCGGGGGGGACGAGCAGTACTTC.

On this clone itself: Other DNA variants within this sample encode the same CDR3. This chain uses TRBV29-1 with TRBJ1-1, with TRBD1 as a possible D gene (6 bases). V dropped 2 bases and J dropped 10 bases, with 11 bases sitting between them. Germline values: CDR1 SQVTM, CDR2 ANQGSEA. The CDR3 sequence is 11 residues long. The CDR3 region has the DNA TGCAGCGTTGAAACAGGGTTGGGAGCTTTCTTT. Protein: CSVETGLGAFF.

The CDR3 region is CASRGEAKNIQYF. CDR3 nucleotides: TGTGCCAGCAGAGGAGAAGCCAAAAACATTCAGTACTTC. The J gene is TRBJ2-4, the V gene TRBV7-2; unclear D gene. The CDR3 extends over 13 amino acids. CDR1 is SGHTA and CDR2 is FQGNSA in the germline V gene. V was clipped by 6 bases and J by 0 bases, with 6 bases between them.

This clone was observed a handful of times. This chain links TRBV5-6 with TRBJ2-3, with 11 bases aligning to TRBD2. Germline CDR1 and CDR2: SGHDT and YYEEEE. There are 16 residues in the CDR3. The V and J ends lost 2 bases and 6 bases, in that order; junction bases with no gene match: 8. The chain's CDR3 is CASSFRTGTSGDTQYF. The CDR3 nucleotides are TGTGCCAGCAGCTTCCGAACCGGGACTAGCGGTGATACGCAGTATTTT.

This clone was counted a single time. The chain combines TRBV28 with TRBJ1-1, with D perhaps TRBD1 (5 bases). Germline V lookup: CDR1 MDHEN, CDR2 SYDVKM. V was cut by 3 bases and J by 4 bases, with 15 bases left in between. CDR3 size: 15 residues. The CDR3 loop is CASSFRGYLSTEAFF. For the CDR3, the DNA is TGTGCCAGCAGTTTTCGGGGCTATCTCAGCACTGAAGCTTTCTTT.

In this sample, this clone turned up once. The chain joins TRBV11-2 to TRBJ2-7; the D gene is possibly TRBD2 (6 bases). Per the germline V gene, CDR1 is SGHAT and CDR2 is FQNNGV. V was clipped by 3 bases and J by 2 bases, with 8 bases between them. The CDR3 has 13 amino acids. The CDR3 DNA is TGTGCCAGCAGCTTGGGACTTCCCTACGAGCAGTACTTC. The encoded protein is CASSLGLPYEQYF.

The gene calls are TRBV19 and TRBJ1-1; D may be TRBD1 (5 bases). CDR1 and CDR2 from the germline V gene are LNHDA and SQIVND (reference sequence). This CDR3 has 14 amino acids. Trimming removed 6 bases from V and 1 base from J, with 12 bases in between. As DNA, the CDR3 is TGTGCCAGTAGCCACCGGGGGGGGAACACTGAAGCTTTCTTT. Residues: CASSHRGGNTEAFF. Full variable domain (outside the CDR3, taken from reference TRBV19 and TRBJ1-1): DGGITQSPKYLFRKEGQNVTLSCEQNLNHDAMYWYRQDPGQGLRLIYYSQIVNDFQKGDIAEGYSVSREKKESFPLTVTSAQKNPTAFYLCASSHRGGNTEAFFGQGTRLTVV.

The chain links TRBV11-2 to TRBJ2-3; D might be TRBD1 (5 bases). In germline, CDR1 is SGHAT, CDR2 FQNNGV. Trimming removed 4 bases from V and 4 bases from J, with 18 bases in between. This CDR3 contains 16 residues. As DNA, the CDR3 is TGTGCCAGCAGCTCGACCAGGGCCTCAAGCGCAGATACGCAGTATTTT. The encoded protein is CASSSTRASSADTQYF.

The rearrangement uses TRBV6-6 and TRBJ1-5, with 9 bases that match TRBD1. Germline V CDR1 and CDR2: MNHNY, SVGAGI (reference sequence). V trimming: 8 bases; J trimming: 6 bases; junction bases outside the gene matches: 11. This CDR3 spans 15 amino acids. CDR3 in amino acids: CASGRGQGHSQPQHF. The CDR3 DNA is TGTGCCAGCGGAAGGGGACAGGGTCATTCTCAGCCCCAGCATTTT.

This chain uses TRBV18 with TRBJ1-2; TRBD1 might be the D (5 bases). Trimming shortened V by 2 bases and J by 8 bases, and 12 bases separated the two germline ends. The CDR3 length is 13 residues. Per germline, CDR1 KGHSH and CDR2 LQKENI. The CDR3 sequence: CASSPEGSNGYTF. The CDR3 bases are TGTGCCAGCTCACCAGAGGGGTCCAACGGCTACACCTTC.

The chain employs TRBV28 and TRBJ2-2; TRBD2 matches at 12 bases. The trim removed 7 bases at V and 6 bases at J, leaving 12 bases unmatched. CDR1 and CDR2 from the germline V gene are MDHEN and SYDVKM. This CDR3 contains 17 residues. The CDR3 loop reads CASTGLAGKGFPGELFF. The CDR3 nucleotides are TGTGCCAGCACTGGACTAGCGGGAAAAGGGTTCCCCGGGGAGCTGTTTTTT.

The CDR3 DNA reads as TGCGCCAGCAGCACGGGGCTGACTAATGAAAAACTGTTTTTT. This codes for CASSTGLTNEKLFF. The chain carries TRBV5-1 and TRBJ1-4, with D perhaps TRBD1 (5 bases). Trimming cost V 4 bases and J 2 bases, with 9 bases left between them. The CDR3 has 14 residues. The germline V gene encodes CDR1 SGHRS and CDR2 YFSETQ.

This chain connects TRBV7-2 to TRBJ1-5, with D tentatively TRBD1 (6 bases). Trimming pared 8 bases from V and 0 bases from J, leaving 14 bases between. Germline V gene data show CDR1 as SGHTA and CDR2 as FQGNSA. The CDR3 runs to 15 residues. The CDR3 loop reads CASGAGDNSNQPQHF. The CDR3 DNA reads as TGTGCCAGCGGCGCGGGGGACAATAGCAATCAGCCCCAGCATTTT.

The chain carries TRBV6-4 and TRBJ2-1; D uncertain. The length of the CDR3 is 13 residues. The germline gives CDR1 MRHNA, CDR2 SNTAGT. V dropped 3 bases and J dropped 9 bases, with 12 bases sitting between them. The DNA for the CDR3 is TGTGCCAGCAGTGATCGGCCTACGGGTGAGCAGTTCTTC. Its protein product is CASSDRPTGEQFF.

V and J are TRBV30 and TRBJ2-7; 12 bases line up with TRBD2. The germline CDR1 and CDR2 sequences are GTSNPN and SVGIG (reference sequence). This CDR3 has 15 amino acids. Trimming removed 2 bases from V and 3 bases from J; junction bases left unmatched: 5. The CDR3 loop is CAWSLGLAGRYEQYF. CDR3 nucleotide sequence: TGTGCCTGGAGTCTCGGACTAGCGGGACGCTACGAGCAGTACTTC.

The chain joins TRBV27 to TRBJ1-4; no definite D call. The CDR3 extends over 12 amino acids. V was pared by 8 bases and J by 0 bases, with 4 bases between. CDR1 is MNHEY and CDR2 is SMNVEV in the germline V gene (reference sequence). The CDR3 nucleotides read TGTGCCAGCGGAGCAACTAATGAAAAACTGTTTTTT. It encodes CASGATNEKLFF.

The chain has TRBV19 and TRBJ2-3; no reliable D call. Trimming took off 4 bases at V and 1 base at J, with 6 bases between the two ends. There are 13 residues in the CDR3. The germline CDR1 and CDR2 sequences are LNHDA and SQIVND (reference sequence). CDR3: CASSTQRTDTQYF. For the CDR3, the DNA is TGTGCCAGTAGTACCCAACGCACAGATACGCAGTATTTT.

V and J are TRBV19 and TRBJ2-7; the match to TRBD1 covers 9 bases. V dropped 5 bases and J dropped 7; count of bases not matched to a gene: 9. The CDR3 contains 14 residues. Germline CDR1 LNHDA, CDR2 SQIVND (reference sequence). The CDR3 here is CASSGKQGASEQYF. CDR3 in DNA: TGTGCCAGTAGTGGCAAACAGGGGGCGAGTGAGCAGTACTTC.

The DNA for the CDR3 is TGTGCCAGCAGTTACGGACAGGGGGAGGGCTACACCTTC. Protein sequence: CASSYGQGEGYTF. The rearrangement uses TRBV7-3 and TRBJ1-2; 10 bases match TRBD1. This CDR3 is 13 amino acids long. V was pared by 6 bases and J by 8 bases, with 6 bases of the junction left unmatched. Germline CDR1 reads SGHTA; CDR2 reads FQGTGA.

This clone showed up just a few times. CDR3 in DNA: TGTGCCAGCAGTATTTTAGCGGGTAGCTCCTACGAGCAGTACTTC. It yields the protein CASSILAGSSYEQYF. This rearrangement joins TRBV27 to TRBJ2-7; 7 nucleotides match TRBD2. The CDR3 length is 15 residues. V lost 5 bases to trimming and J lost 0 bases; unmatched junction nucleotides: 7. CDR1 and CDR2 from the germline V gene are MNHEY and SMNVEV (reference sequence).